These 20 T cell receptor beta chains were all obtained from the same sample, sequenced in a study of shared clonotypes between healthy human individuals. Assay used: immunoSEQ multiplex PCR; TCRdb lists only in-frame clones, some missing. The sample has fewer than 600,000 clones, 70% to 80% seen once. The sequenced sample consisted of PBMCs. The receptor set was obtained from a woman aged 40-49 years in good health. Some clones in this sample may be carry-over from other donors' samples.

The V call is TRBV6-6, the J call TRBJ2-3; TRBD2 agrees at 10 bases. The CDR3 sequence is 15 residues long. Germline V gene data show CDR1 as MNHNY and CDR2 as SVGAGI (reference sequence). V was pared by 2 bases and J by 5 bases, with 4 bases of the junction left unmatched. The CDR3 DNA sequence: TGTGCCAGCAGTTACCTACTAGCGGGAATAGATACGCAGTATTTT. It specifies CASSYLLAGIDTQYF.

Regarding this clone: A far larger clone is a single base away, which makes a read error likely. The gene calls are TRBV25-1 and TRBJ2-2, with unresolved D. V was cut by 8 bases and J by 6 bases, with 16 bases left in between. The germline gives CDR1 MGHDK, CDR2 SYGVNS. This CDR3 comprises 14 residues. CDR3 coding DNA: TGTGCCAGCGGTGTATCTGGGTGGGCCGGGGAGCTGTTTTTT. As protein: CASGVSGWAGELFF.

The CDR3 DNA sequence: TGTGCCAGCAGCTTGGACGGGAGGGCAGATACGCAGTATTTT. Amino acid sequence: CASSLDGRADTQYF. The rearrangement links TRBV7-9 to TRBJ2-3; 8 bases are shared with TRBD2. The CDR3 covers 14 residues. CDR1 is SEHNR and CDR2 is FQNEAQ in the germline V gene (reference sequence). Trimming took 3 bases from V and 4 from J; bases not matched to a gene: 3.

This clone has only a few counts. The chain uses TRBV18 and TRBJ2-1, with TRBD1 matching 10 bases. This CDR3 region has 15 residues. J lost 4 bases, V lost 2 bases, and 2 bases had no gene match. Germline CDR1 KGHSH, CDR2 LQKENI. Here the CDR3 reads CASSPGTGVYNEQFF. As DNA, the CDR3 is TGTGCCAGCTCACCAGGGACAGGGGTTTACAATGAGCAGTTCTTC. Full variable domain (outside the CDR3, taken from reference TRBV18 and TRBJ2-1): NAGVMQNPRHLVRRRGQEARLRCSPMKGHSHVYWYRQLPEEGLKFMVYLQKENIIDESGMPKERFSAEFPKEGPSILRIQQVVRGDSAAYFCASSPGTGVYNEQFFGPGTRLTVL.

This chain joins TRBV9 and TRBJ2-1; D might be TRBD1 (6 bases). The V end lost 4 bases, the J end lost 5 bases, and 16 bases lay between the germline ends. This CDR3 is built from 15 residues. Germline V gene sequence: CDR1 SGDLS, CDR2 YYNGEE. Here the CDR3 DNA reads TGTGCCAGCAGCATGGCCCGAGGGACAAACAATGAGCAGTTCTTC. Protein: CASSMARGTNNEQFF.

The chain has TRBV2 and TRBJ1-2, with a tentative D call TRBD1 (6 bases). Germline CDR1 is SNHLY and CDR2 is FYNNEI. Trimming took 11 bases from V and 6 from J, leaving 16 bases between them. This CDR3 has 12 amino acids. The DNA of the CDR3 is TGTGCCTCACAGGGCACAGTCGATGGCTACACCTTC. This gives the protein CASQGTVDGYTF. The variable domain in full, with the rest retrieved from reference TRBV2 and TRBJ1-2, is EPEVTQTPSHQVTQMGQEVILRCVPISNHLYFYWYRQILGQKVEFLVSFYNNEISEKSEIFDDQFSVERPDGSNFTLKIRSTKLEDSAMYFCASQGTVDGYTFGSGTRLTVV.

The chain links TRBV28 to TRBJ2-7; 10 positions match TRBD1. This CDR3 comprises 15 residues. Germline lookup yields CDR1 MDHEN and CDR2 SYDVKM. V was pared by 7 bases and J by 3 bases, with 9 bases of the junction left unmatched. CDR3 nucleotide sequence: TGTGCCAGCACTTCGACCGGGACAGGGGACTACGAGCAGTACTTC. Translated, it gives CASTSTGTGDYEQYF.

Note on this clone: It is likely a read error: a sequence one base away is far more abundant. The J gene is TRBJ1-1, the V gene TRBV15; no firm D call. This CDR3 region has 14 residues. V was clipped by 3 bases and J by 9 bases, with 17 bases between them. Germline lookup yields CDR1 LNHNV and CDR2 YYDKDF (reference sequence). The CDR3 coding sequence is TGTGCCACCAGCAGCCCCTTAGGAGGGCGGAAAGCTTTCTTT. This translates into CATSSPLGGRKAFF.

V is TRBV29-1 and J is TRBJ2-3; 7 bases match TRBD2. The germline CDR1 and CDR2 sequences are SQVTM and ANQGSEA. The CDR3 has 14 residues. The CDR3 loop reads CSVLAGVGTDTQYF. The CDR3 DNA reads TGCAGTGTGTTGGCGGGAGTCGGCACAGATACGCAGTATTTT.

The gene calls are TRBV6-5 and TRBJ2-1; TRBD2 agrees at 9 bases. Germline values: CDR1 MNHEY, CDR2 SVGAGI. The length of the CDR3 is 14 residues. V was clipped by 5 bases and J by 15 bases; unmatched bases: 14. The CDR3, as DNA: TGTGCCAGCAGTCCACTAGCGGGCCCGGGCGTCGCGTTCTTC. This encodes CASSPLAGPGVAFF.

The rearrangement joins TRBV5-8 to TRBJ1-2, with no clear D. The V and J ends lost 4 bases and 2 bases respectively, with 18 bases between them. The CDR3 consists of 16 residues. In germline, CDR1 is SGHTS, CDR2 YDEGEE. The CDR3 region has the DNA TGTGCCAGCAGCCCCCGCATGGGGTCAGGAAACTATGGCTACACCTTC. Translating gives CASSPRMGSGNYGYTF. Using reference TRBV5-8 and TRBJ1-2 for the parts outside the CDR3, the full variable domain is EAGVTQSPTHLIKTRGQQATLRCSPISGHTSVYWYQQALGLGLQFLLWYDEGEERNRGNFPPRFSGRQFPNYSSELNVNALELEDSALYLCASSPRMGSGNYGYTFGSGTRLTVV.

The sample holds many counts of this clone. Other DNA sequences in this sample translate to the same CDR3. The gene calls are TRBV2 and TRBJ2-3; D unclear. This CDR3 region has 12 residues. Between the trimmed V and J ends, which lost 6 bases and 8 bases, there was a span of 12 bases. Germline CDR1 SNHLY, CDR2 FYNNEI. CDR3 nucleotides: TGTGCCAGCAGCCGCTTGCTTGGTACGCAGTATTTT. This encodes CASSRLLGTQYF.

The genes are TRBV19 and TRBJ2-1; the D is unclear. Trimming shortened V by 7 bases and J by 0 bases, and 10 bases separated the two germline ends. Germline V CDR1 and CDR2: LNHDA, SQIVND (reference sequence). The CDR3 has 14 amino acids. The CDR3 nucleotides read TGTGCCAGTAAGCAGACGAACTCCTACAATGAGCAGTTCTTC. Amino acid sequence: CASKQTNSYNEQFF.

This rearrangement joins TRBV27 to TRBJ1-5; 10 bases line up with TRBD1. The CDR3 runs to 18 residues. Unmatched junction bases numbered 18, after V lost 5 bases and J lost 8 bases. Germline lookup yields CDR1 MNHEY and CDR2 SMNVEV (reference sequence). The CDR3 bases are TGTGCCAGCAGTCTCCGACGCGGACAGGGGGGACTATTTGAGCCCCAGCATTTT. Its translation: CASSLRRGQGGLFEPQHF.

A remark on this clone: A junction end diverges from the germline sequence, so it may reflect a read error. This chain uses TRBV2 with TRBJ1-2; D unclear. CDR1 and CDR2 from the germline V gene are SNHLY and FYNNEI. CDR3 length: 13 amino acids. This CDR3 reads CASSLGRNYGCTF. The CDR3 region has the DNA TGTGCCAGCAGCCTCGGCCGTAACTATGGCTGCACCTTC.

The chain combines TRBV4-2 with TRBJ1-1; D remains ambiguous. V was trimmed by 0 bases and J by 5 bases, leaving 10 bases between them. CDR1 LGHNA and CDR2 YNFKEQ come from the germline V gene. This CDR3 has 14 amino acids. The CDR3 spells CASSQDTLGTEAFF. The DNA for the CDR3 is TGTGCCAGCAGCCAAGATACGTTGGGTACTGAAGCTTTCTTT.

The chain has TRBV7-9 and TRBJ2-1, with D maybe TRBD1 (5 bases). From germline, CDR1 is SEHNR and CDR2 FQNEAQ (reference sequence). Trimming left V 4 bases short and J 6 bases short, with 13 bases between. The CDR3 loop spans 14 amino acids. CDR3 sequence reads: CASSSTFGANEQFF. DNA for the CDR3: TGTGCCAGCAGCTCAACATTTGGGGCCAATGAGCAGTTCTTC. Complete variable domain (other parts from reference TRBV7-9 and TRBJ2-1): DTGVSQNPRHKITKRGQNVTFRCDPISEHNRLYWYRQTLGQGPEFLTYFQNEAQLEKSRLLSDRFSAERPKGSFSTLEIQRTEQGDSAMYLCASSSTFGANEQFFGPGTRLTVL.

On this clone: This is likely an artifact of a read error, given a far larger clone one base away. This chain connects TRBV7-9 to TRBJ1-1; 7 positions match TRBD1. Germline V gene lookup returns CDR1 SEHNR and CDR2 FQNEAQ (reference sequence). The CDR3 runs to 12 residues. CDR3 protein: CAGSLRGTEAFF. CDR3 coding DNA: TGTGCCGGCAGCCTCAGGGGGACTGAAGCTTTCTTT.

This chain links TRBV30 with TRBJ2-3; D unresolved. The germline V and J ends were trimmed by 3 bases and 0 bases, with 7 bases remaining between them. The CDR3 has 13 amino acids. Germline V gene lookup returns CDR1 GTSNPN and CDR2 SVGIG (reference sequence). CDR3 loop: CAWSYLSTDTQYF. The CDR3 region has the DNA TGTGCCTGGAGCTACCTGAGCACAGATACGCAGTATTTT. The complete variable domain, with remaining parts taken from reference TRBV30 and TRBJ2-3, reads SQTIHQWPATLVQPVGSPLSLECTVEGTSNPNLYWYRQAAGRGLQLLFYSVGIGQISSEVPQNLSASRPQDRQFILSSKKLLLSDSGFYLCAWSYLSTDTQYFGPGTRLTVL.

The J gene is TRBJ2-7, the V gene TRBV2; no reliable D call. Per germline, CDR1 SNHLY and CDR2 FYNNEI. This CDR3 has 16 residues. V lost 2 bases to trimming and J lost 3 bases, with 17 bases between them. CDR3 residues: CASSEFYSSEDYEQYF. CDR3 nucleotides: TGTGCCAGCAGTGAATTTTATAGTAGTGAGGACTACGAGCAGTACTTC.